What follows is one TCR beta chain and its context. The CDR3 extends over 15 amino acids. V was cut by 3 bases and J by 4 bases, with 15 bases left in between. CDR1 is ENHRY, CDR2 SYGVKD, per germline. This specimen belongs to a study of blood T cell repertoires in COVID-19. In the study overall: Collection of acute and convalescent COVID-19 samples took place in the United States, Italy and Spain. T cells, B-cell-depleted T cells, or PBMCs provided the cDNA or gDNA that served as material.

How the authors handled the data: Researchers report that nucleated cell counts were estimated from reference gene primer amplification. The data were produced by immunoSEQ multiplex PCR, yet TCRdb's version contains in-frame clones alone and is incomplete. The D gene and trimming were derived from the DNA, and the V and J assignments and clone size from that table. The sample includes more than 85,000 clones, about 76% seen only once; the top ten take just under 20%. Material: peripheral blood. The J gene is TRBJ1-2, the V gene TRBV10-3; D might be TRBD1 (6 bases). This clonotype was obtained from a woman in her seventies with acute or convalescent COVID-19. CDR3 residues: CAISDRGQGLYGYTF. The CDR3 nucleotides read TGTGCCATCAGTGATAGAGGGCAGGGGCTCTATGGCTACACCTTC.